These T cell receptor beta chains were read from a single sample in a study of post-analysis software for immune sequencing data. TCRdb reprocessed the PCR reads with MiXCR, giving one entry per CDR3 protein. The repertoire holds about 540,000 distinct CDR3 sequences, under 40% seen once, with about 5.6% in the top ten. Sequencing was performed on blood. These receptors were collected from a girl between 2 and 17 years old with multiple sclerosis. Each CDR3 is given with its conserved first and last residue. A D gene is named only where the DNA matches it firmly. Clone sizes are given selectively: once, few, many, or a class where the clone is expanded.

j_call | clone_size | d_call | cdr3_length | v_call | cdr3_nt | cdr3_aa
TRBJ1-4 | - | - | 14 | TRBV5-1 | TGCGCCAGCAGCTCTACAGGCCCTGGAGAAAAACTGTTTTTT | CASSSTGPGEKLFF
TRBJ2-1 | many | - | 15 | TRBV29-1 | TGCAGCGTTGCTGGGGGCCCGAGCTCCTACAATGAGCAGTTCTTC | CSVAGGPSSYNEQFF
TRBJ2-1 | - | - | 13 | TRBV10-3 | TGTGCCACTATGGCATCCCTAGGGGGTGAGCAGTTCTTC | CATMASLGGEQFF
TRBJ2-7 | - | TRBD1 | 13 | TRBV20-1 | TGCAGTGCTAGACCCGACAGGGTCTACGAGCAGTACTTC | CSARPDRVYEQYF
TRBJ1-5 | many | TRBD1 | 15 | TRBV9 | TGTGCCAGCTCCCCCGAGGGGGCCCTCAATCAGCCCCAGCATTTT | CASSPEGALNQPQHF
TRBJ1-5 | - | - | 15 | TRBV5-6 | TGTGCCAGCAGCTTGATTAATAGGGCGGATCAGCCCCAGCATTTT | CASSLINRADQPQHF
TRBJ1-2 | few | - | 14 | TRBV6-5 | TGTGCCAGCAGTTACTCGGGGGAGGGGAATCGCTACACCTTC | CASSYSGEGNRYTF
TRBJ2-7 | - | - | 14 | TRBV6-1 | TGTGCCAGCGAATCGGGCTCTAGCTCCTACGAGCAGTACTTC | CASESGSSSYEQYF
TRBJ2-1 | - | TRBD2 | 16 | TRBV3-1 | TGTGCCAGCAGCCAAGGACTAGCGGGGGGCGGGGATGAGCAGTTCTTC | CASSQGLAGGGDEQFF
TRBJ2-7 | - | - | 12 | TRBV20-1 | TGCAGTGCTAGAGCCGATCCCTACGAGCAGTACTTC | CSARADPYEQYF
TRBJ2-4 | few | TRBD1 | 15 | TRBV5-1 | TGCGCCAGCAGCGCATCCGGGACAGGGGGCAGCATTCAGTACTTC | CASSASGTGGSIQYF
TRBJ2-7 | - | TRBD1 | 16 | TRBV5-1 | TGCGCCAGCAGCTTCCCCGGGGGACAGGGGTCCTACGAGCAGTACTTC | CASSFPGGQGSYEQYF
TRBJ2-7 | once | - | 17 | TRBV7-9 | TGTGCCAGCAGCTCGACTTTTTTCGGACAGAGCTCCTACGAGCAGTACTTT | CASSSTFFGQSSYEQYF
TRBJ2-7 | - | TRBD2 | 14 | TRBV20-1 | TGCAGTGCCCTTGTAGCGGGGAGGGCATACGAGCAGTACTTC | CSALVAGRAYEQYF
TRBJ2-6 | - | - | 17 | TRBV7-6 | TGTGCCAGCAGCTTTGCCCGTACCGGCTCTGGGACCAACGTCCTGACTTTC | CASSFARTGSGTNVLTF
TRBJ2-1 | few | TRBD1 | 15 | TRBV5-4 | TGTGCCAGCCAGGGGGCTACAAGCTCCTACAATGAGCAGTTCTTC | CASQGATSSYNEQFF
TRBJ2-5 | once | - | 14 | TRBV5-1 | TGCGCCAGCAGCTTGGTAGATTCCTCAGAGACCCAGTACTTC | CASSLVDSSETQYF
TRBJ2-5 | few | - | 12 | TRBV29-1 | TGCAGCGCCAGCGAGATACAAGAGACCCAGTACTTC | CSASEIQETQYF
TRBJ1-5 | few | TRBD1 | 16 | TRBV7-8 | TGTGCCAGCAGCTTATTTGACAGGGGGAGCAATCAGCCCCAGCATTTT | CASSLFDRGSNQPQHF
TRBJ2-5 | few | - | 14 | TRBV2 | TGTGCCAGCAGTGAGGCGACCGGGGGAGAGACCCAGTACTTC | CASSEATGGETQYF
TRBJ2-7 | few | TRBD1 | 14 | TRBV27 | TGTGCCAGCAGTTCGACAGGGCAAATGGGGGAGCAGTACTTC | CASSSTGQMGEQYF
TRBJ1-1 | - | - | 15 | TRBV20-1 | TGCAGTGCTAGAAGGTCGGAGGTTATGAACACTGAAGCTTTCTTT | CSARRSEVMNTEAFF
TRBJ2-3 | few | TRBD2 | 15 | TRBV6-5 | TGTGCCAGCAGCCTCGGATCGTGGACTAGAGATACGCAGTATTTT | CASSLGSWTRDTQYF
TRBJ1-1 | - | - | 15 | TRBV9 | TGTGCCAGCAGCGTAGTCGGAGTAGGGGACACTGAAGCTTTCTTT | CASSVVGVGDTEAFF
TRBJ2-3 | - | TRBD2 | 15 | TRBV20-1 | TGCAGTGTTGGGACTAGCGGTGACCTCACAGATACGCAGTATTTT | CSVGTSGDLTDTQYF
TRBJ2-1 | few | TRBD2 | 15 | TRBV7-2 | TGTGCCAGCAGCTCGCTAGCGGGGGGGACGAATGAGCAGTTCTTC | CASSSLAGGTNEQFF
TRBJ1-4 | - | - | 14 | TRBV28 | TGTGCCAGCAGCCAACCTGGGACTTTTGGAAAACTGTTTTTT | CASSQPGTFGKLFF
TRBJ2-5 | - | - | 15 | TRBV24-1 | TGTGCCACCAGTGATTTGCAGGGAGACCAAGAGACCCAGTACTTC | CATSDLQGDQETQYF
TRBJ1-2 | few | - | 15 | TRBV6-2/TRBV6-3 | TGTGCCAGCAGTTACCCGGGCAGGCTCAACTATGGCTACACCTTC | CASSYPGRLNYGYTF
TRBJ2-2 | - | TRBD2 | 13 | TRBV10-3 | TGTGCCATCAGGGAGCGGGGGGACGGGGAGCTGTTTTTT | CAIRERGDGELFF
TRBJ1-5 | - | TRBD1 | 16 | TRBV4-1 | TGCGCCAGCAGCCATTCCACAGGGGGGCCCAATCAGCCCCAGCATTTT | CASSHSTGGPNQPQHF
TRBJ1-1 | - | - | 17 | TRBV4-2 | TGTGCCAGCAGCCCCCGGGTCCCCCGGATGGGGAACACTGAAGCTTTCTTT | CASSPRVPRMGNTEAFF
TRBJ2-5 | once | - | 13 | TRBV29-1 | TGCAGCGTTAAGAAGGAGGGGGGCGGCGGGCAGTACTTC | CSVKKEGGGGQYF
TRBJ2-7 | few | - | 12 | TRBV5-6 | TGTGCCAGCAGCTTGGACGGGAACGAGCAGTACTTC | CASSLDGNEQYF
TRBJ1-5 | - | TRBD1 | 15 | TRBV18 | TGTGCCAGCTCACCACCGGACAGGCCCAATCAGCCCCAGCATTTT | CASSPPDRPNQPQHF
TRBJ2-5 | - | TRBD1 | 15 | TRBV4-2 | TGTGCCAGCAGCCAAGTTCCCGGGACAGAAGAGACCCAGTACTTC | CASSQVPGTEETQYF
TRBJ2-3 | - | - | 17 | TRBV4-2 | TGTGCCAGCAGCCAAGATCAAGGTCGGGGACACACAGATACGCAGTATTTT | CASSQDQGRGHTDTQYF
TRBJ1-5 | - | - | 15 | TRBV27 | TGTGCCAGCAGTTTATTCGGGCAGAGGAATCAGCCCCAGCATTTT | CASSLFGQRNQPQHF
TRBJ2-7 | - | - | 13 | TRBV11-2 | TGTGCCAGCAGCCCTACTAATATCTACGAGCAGTACTTC | CASSPTNIYEQYF
TRBJ2-5 | few | - | 16 | TRBV5-1 | TGCGCCAGCAGCTCGACATCGGGGGCCCCAAGGAAGGGCCAGTACTTC | CASSSTSGAPRKGQYF
TRBJ2-1 | few | - | 17 | TRBV3-1 | TGTGCCAGCAGCCCGATCAGGGGACCAATTCGGAGGAATGAGCAGTTCTTC | CASSPIRGPIRRNEQFF
TRBJ1-4 | - | TRBD1 | 16 | TRBV7-7 | TGTGCCAGCAGCCCCCTGGGAGACAGGGGCAGGGAAAAACTGTTTTTT | CASSPLGDRGREKLFF
TRBJ2-1 | - | TRBD2 | 17 | TRBV5-1 | TGCGCCAGCAGCTGGCTACTAGCGGGCTTAAAAGGGGATGAGCAGTTCTTC | CASSWLLAGLKGDEQFF
TRBJ2-1 | - | - | 17 | TRBV20-1 | TGCAGTGCTAGAGTTATCTTAAGGATGCAAAATTACAATGAGCAGTTCTTC | CSARVILRMQNYNEQFF
TRBJ1-2 | few | TRBD1 | 16 | TRBV7-8 | TGTGCCAGCAGCTCAAAGGACAGGGCCGGGCGGTATGGCTACACCTTC | CASSSKDRAGRYGYTF
TRBJ2-1 | - | - | 15 | TRBV4-1 | TGCGCCAGCAGCCTACGACTAGACCCCTACAATGAGCAGTGCTTC | CASSLRLDPYNEQCF
TRBJ2-1 | few | TRBD2 | 15 | TRBV10-3 | TGTGCCATCAGTGATGCCCTAGCGGGGGAGAATGAGCAGTTCTTC | CAISDALAGENEQFF
TRBJ1-2 | - | - | 12 | TRBV7-9 | TGTGCCAGCAGCCTCCACCCGAATGGCTACACCTTC | CASSLHPNGYTF